Below are 2 T cell receptor beta chains sequenced from a single sample in a study of control samples from healthy donors and cancer patients. Generated by immunoSEQ multiplex PCR, the TCRdb table keeps only in-frame clones and is missing some. The data show 45,000 or so clones, over 75% seen once. Specimen: PBMCs. The receptors derive from a woman between 55 and 75 years old with lung cancer.

The V and J genes are TRBV2 and TRBJ2-1, with 8 bases lining up with TRBD2. The length of the CDR3 is 16 residues. V dropped 10 bases and J dropped 11; count of bases not matched to a gene: 22. Germline V gene data show CDR1 as SNHLY and CDR2 as FYNNEI. The CDR3 DNA is TGTGCCACCCTTTCGGCGGCGGAGCGGGAGTCGGTTCAGCAGTTCTTC. It is translated as CATLSAAERESVQQFF.

J is TRBJ2-3 and V is TRBV2; 10 nucleotides line up with TRBD2. Germline assignment: CDR1 SNHLY and CDR2 FYNNEI. The ends lost 6 bases at V and 2 bases at J; junction bases unmatched: 5. The CDR3 is 15 residues long. CDR3 sequence (DNA): TGTGCCAGCAGCCCGACTAGCGGGCTCACAGATACGCAGTATTTT. Protein: CASSPTSGLTDTQYF.